This entry is about one TCR beta chain. Its target is not known. This entry comes from a study of human versus mouse CDR3 diversity and MHC coevolution. Study details: Between roughly 5.5 x 10^6 and 1.6 x 10^7 valid reads came from each sample. General observations from the study: Humans had the largest estimated TCR beta repertoire, 1.5 million to 2 million clonotypes. Mice had fewer CDR3 deletions and insertions than humans on average.

The repertoire was sequenced with immunoSEQ multiplex PCR; TCRdb's copy has only in-frame clones and lacks some. The sample includes about 83,000 clones, 85% to 95% of them seen just once. The CDR3 extends over 15 amino acids. The germline V gene encodes CDR1 MNHEY and CDR2 SVGAGI. V gave up 4 bases and J gave up 4 bases; unmatched junction bases: 9. Sequencing was carried out using naive CD4+ T cells from blood. Subset indicated: CD45RO-negative CD62L-positive naive CD4 T cells. The rearrangement uses TRBV6-5 and TRBJ1-1, with 7 bases aligning to TRBD1. This TCR was recovered from a person between 25 and 70 years old in good health. CDR3 DNA sequence: TGTGCCAGCAGTTCGTACGGACAGGTACTCACTGAAGCTTTCTTT. Protein sequence: CASSSYGQVLTEAFF.